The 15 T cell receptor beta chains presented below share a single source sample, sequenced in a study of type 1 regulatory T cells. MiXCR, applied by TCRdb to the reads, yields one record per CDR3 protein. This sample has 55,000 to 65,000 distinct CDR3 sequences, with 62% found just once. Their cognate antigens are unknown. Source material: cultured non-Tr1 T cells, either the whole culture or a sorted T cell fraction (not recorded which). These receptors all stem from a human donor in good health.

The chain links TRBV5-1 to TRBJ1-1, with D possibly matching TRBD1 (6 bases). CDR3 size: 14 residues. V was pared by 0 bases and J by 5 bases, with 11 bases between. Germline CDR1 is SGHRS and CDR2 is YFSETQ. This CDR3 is CASSLDRVGTEAFF. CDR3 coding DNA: TGCGCCAGCAGCTTGGACAGGGTGGGGACTGAAGCTTTCTTT.

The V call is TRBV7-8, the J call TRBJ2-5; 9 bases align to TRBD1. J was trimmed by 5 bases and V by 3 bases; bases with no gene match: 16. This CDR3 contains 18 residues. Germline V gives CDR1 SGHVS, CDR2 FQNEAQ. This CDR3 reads CASSFELQGATFRETQYF. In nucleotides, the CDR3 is TGTGCCAGCAGCTTTGAGCTACAGGGGGCGACTTTCAGGGAGACCCAGTACTTC.

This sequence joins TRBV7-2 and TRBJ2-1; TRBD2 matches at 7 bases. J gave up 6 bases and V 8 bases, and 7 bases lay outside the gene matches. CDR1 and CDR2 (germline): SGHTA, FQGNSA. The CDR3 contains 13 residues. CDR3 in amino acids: CASVTAGVNEQFF. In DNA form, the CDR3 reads TGTGCCAGCGTCACGGCGGGGGTCAATGAGCAGTTCTTC.

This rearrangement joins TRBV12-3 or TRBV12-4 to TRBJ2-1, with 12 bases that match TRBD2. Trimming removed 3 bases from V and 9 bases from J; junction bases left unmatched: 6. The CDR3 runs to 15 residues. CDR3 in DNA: TGTGCCAGCAGTTTTGGACTAGCGGGACGAGTTGAGCAGTTCTTC. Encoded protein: CASSFGLAGRVEQFF.

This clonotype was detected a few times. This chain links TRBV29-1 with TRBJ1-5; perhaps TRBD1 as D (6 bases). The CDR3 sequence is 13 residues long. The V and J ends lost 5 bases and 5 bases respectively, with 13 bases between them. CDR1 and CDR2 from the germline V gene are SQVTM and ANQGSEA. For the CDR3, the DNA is TGCAGCGTTTCGGGACACGTAGATCAGCCCCAGCATTTT. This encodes CSVSGHVDQPQHF.

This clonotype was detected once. The DNA of the CDR3 is TGTGCCAGCAGCTTTTTGTCAGGGGCCAACGTCCTGACTTTC. Amino acids: CASSFLSGANVLTF. The chain combines TRBV7-9 with TRBJ2-6; D remains unclear. The CDR3 totals 14 residues. Germline values: CDR1 SEHNR, CDR2 FQNEAQ (reference sequence). V dropped 3 bases and J dropped 4 bases, with 7 bases sitting between them.

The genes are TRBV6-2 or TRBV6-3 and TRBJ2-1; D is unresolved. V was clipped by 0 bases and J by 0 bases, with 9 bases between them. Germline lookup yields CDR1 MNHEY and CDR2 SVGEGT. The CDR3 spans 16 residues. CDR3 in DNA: TGTGCCAGCAGTTACTCAGCTAGTCACTCCTACAATGAGCAGTTCTTC. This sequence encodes CASSYSASHSYNEQFF.

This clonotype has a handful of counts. CDR3 sequence: CATSRDMEGEQYF. CDR3 nucleotides: TGTGCCACCAGCAGAGACATGGAGGGCGAGCAGTACTTC. The rearrangement links TRBV15 to TRBJ2-7; possible D gene TRBD2, 6 bases. CDR3 length equals 13 residues. V was pared by 0 bases and J by 6 bases, with 9 bases between. CDR1 is LNHNV, CDR2 YYDKDF, per germline (reference sequence).

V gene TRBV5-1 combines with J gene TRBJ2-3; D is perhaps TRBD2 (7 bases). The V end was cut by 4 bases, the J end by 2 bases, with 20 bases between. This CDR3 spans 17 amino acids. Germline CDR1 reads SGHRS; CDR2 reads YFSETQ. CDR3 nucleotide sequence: TGCGCCAGCAGCCCCAGGGGAGGGAGGACCTCCACAGATACGCAGTATTTT. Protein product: CASSPRGGRTSTDTQYF.

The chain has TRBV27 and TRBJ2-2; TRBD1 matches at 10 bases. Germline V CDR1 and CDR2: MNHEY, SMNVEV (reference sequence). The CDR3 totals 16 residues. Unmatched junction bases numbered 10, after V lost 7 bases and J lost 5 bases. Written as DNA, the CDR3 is TGTGCCAGCACCTCTCACCCGGGACAGGGGACCGGGGAGCTGTTTTTT. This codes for CASTSHPGQGTGELFF.

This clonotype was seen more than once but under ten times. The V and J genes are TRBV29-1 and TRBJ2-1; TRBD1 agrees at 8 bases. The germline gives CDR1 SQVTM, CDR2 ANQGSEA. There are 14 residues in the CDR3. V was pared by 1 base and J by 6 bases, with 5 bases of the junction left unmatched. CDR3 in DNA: TGCAGCGTTGAAGGTAGACAGGGGCCCAATGAGCAGTTCTTC. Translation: CSVEGRQGPNEQFF.

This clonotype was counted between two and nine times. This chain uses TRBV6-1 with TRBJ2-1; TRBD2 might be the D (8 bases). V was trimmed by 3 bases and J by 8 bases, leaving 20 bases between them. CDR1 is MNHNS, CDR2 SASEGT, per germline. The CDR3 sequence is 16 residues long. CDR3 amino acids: CASSDLAGSGGYEQFF. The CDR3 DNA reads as TGTGCCAGCAGTGACTTAGCGGGATCAGGGGGATATGAGCAGTTCTTC.

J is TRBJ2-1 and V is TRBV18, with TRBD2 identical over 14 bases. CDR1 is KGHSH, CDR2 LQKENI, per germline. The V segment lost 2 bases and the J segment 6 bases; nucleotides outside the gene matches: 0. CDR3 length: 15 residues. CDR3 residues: CASSPGLAGGNEQFF. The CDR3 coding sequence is TGTGCCAGCTCACCAGGACTAGCGGGAGGCAATGAGCAGTTCTTC.

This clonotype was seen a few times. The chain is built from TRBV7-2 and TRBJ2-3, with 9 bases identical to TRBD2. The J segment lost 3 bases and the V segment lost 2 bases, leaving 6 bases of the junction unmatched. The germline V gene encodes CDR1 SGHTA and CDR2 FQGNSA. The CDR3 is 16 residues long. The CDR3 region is CASSLYGGRETDTQYF. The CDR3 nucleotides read TGTGCCAGCAGCTTATACGGCGGGAGGGAGACAGATACGCAGTATTTT. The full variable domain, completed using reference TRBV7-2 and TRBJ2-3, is GAGVSQSPSNKVTEKGKDVELRCDPISGHTALYWYRQSLGQGLEFLIYFQGNSAPDKSGLPSDRFSAERTGGSVSTLTIQRTQQEDSAVYLCASSLYGGRETDTQYFGPGTRLTVL.

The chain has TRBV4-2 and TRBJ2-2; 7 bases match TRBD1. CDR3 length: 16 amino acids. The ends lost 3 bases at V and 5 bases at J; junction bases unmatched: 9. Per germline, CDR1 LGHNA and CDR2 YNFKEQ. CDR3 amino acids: CASSHNRGDGTGELFF. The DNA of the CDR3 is TGTGCCAGCAGCCATAACAGGGGAGACGGAACCGGGGAGCTGTTTTTT.